This T cell receptor (beta chain) was captured by sequencing in a study of blood T cell repertoires in COVID-19. About the study: Material from acute and convalescent COVID-19 was sourced from the United States, Italy and Spain. T cells, B-cell-depleted T cells, or PBMCs supplied cDNA or gDNA.

This CDR3 has 12 amino acids. The germline gives CDR1 GTSNPN, CDR2 SVGIG (reference sequence). After removal of 5 bases from V and 4 bases from J, the junction contained 5 bases not matched to a gene. Original data processing: Counts of nucleated cells, estimated from reference gene primer amplification, were obtained. The protocol was immunoSEQ multiplex PCR, while the TCRdb copy is restricted to in-frame clones and leaves out a portion. V and J calls and clone size are those listed in that table; D and trimming were worked out from the DNA. The sample has over 150,000 clones; roughly 84% are singletons.

This chain uses TRBV30 with TRBJ2-7; 7 bases are a match to TRBD1. Sequencing input: peripheral blood. This receptor was taken from a human donor in a cohort sampled during active COVID-19. CDR3 region: CAWQGVGYEQYF. CDR3 nucleotide sequence: TGTGCCTGGCAGGGGGTTGGTTACGAGCAGTACTTC.